Shown below are 24 T cell receptor beta chains from a single sample sequenced in a study of T cells in tuberculosis. Sequencing used immunoSEQ multiplex PCR; TCRdb keeps in-frame clones, though not all of them. The table includes approximately 59,000 clones, under 90% detected once. Sorting used thawed, overnight-rested PBMC stained with anti-CD3, a viability dye and GMM-loaded CD1B tetramer. The lipid loaded on the CD1B tetramers was C32 glucose monomycolate from Rhodococcus equi. Sequencing was performed on CD1b-GMM tetramer-negative cells sorted from PBMCs. These receptors came from an adult woman with latent tuberculosis.

This clone has only one observation. The gene calls are TRBV29-1 and TRBJ1-1; no reliable D call. CDR1 and CDR2 (germline): SQVTM, ANQGSEA. The CDR3 runs 14 residues. Between the trimmed V and J ends, which lost 6 bases and 5 bases, there was a span of 19 bases. In DNA form, the CDR3 reads TGCAGCGTCTCTTTGAGGCCTCCGTCGACTGAAGCTTTCTTT. Translation gives CSVSLRPPSTEAFF.

This clone was recorded only once. This chain links TRBV5-1 with TRBJ2-2; D remains unclear. Germline V gene sequence: CDR1 SGHRS, CDR2 YFSETQ. This CDR3 contains 13 residues. Trimming left V 4 bases short and J 4 bases short, with 8 bases between. In nucleotides, the CDR3 is TGCGCCAGCAGCCCCCGTGTCACCGGGGAGCTGTTTTTT. Its translation is CASSPRVTGELFF.

The V and J genes are TRBV5-1 and TRBJ2-7, with D possibly TRBD1 on 6 matching bases. The V end lost 3 bases, the J end lost 4 bases, and 17 bases lay between the germline ends. The CDR3 is 15 residues long. Germline lookup yields CDR1 SGHRS and CDR2 YFSETQ. The CDR3 sequence: CASSSRKGEGYEQYF. The CDR3 bases are TGCGCCAGCAGCTCGCGCAAGGGGGAAGGTTACGAGCAGTACTTC. Supplemented by reference TRBV5-1 and TRBJ2-7, the full variable domain reads KAGVTQTPRYLIKTRGQQVTLSCSPISGHRSVSWYQQTPGQGLQFLFEYFSETQRNKGNFPGRFSGRQFSNSRSEMNVSTLELGDSALYLCASSSRKGEGYEQYFGPGTRLTVT.

CDR3 residues: CASSLGDSQYF. The DNA for the CDR3 is TGTGCCAGCAGCTTAGGGGACAGTCAGTACTTC. The V call is TRBV7-2, the J call TRBJ2-4; 7 positions match TRBD1. CDR1 is SGHTA and CDR2 is FQGNSA in the germline V gene. This CDR3 is 11 amino acids long. With V trimmed by 1 base and J by 12 bases, 0 bases remained unmatched.

The chain employs TRBV2 and TRBJ2-3, with D perhaps matching TRBD2 (5 bases). The length of the CDR3 is 14 residues. Germline V lookup: CDR1 SNHLY, CDR2 FYNNEI. Trimming took off 5 bases at V and 5 bases at J, with 14 bases between the two ends. For the CDR3, the DNA is TGTGCCAGCAGTAAGACGGACTGGAGAGATACGCAGTATTTT. Translating gives CASSKTDWRDTQYF. The variable domain in full, completed from reference TRBV2 and TRBJ2-3, reads EPEVTQTPSHQVTQMGQEVILRCVPISNHLYFYWYRQILGQKVEFLVSFYNNEISEKSEIFDDQFSVERPDGSNFTLKIRSTKLEDSAMYFCASSKTDWRDTQYFGPGTRLTVL.

The chain couples TRBV2 to TRBJ1-2; 8 nucleotides match TRBD1. The CDR3 length is 13 residues. Per germline, CDR1 SNHLY and CDR2 FYNNEI. V was pared by 3 bases and J by 8 bases, with 5 bases of the junction left unmatched. CDR3 nucleotide sequence: TGTGCCAGCAGTGAGCAGGGGGCGCGAGGCTACACCTTC. Translation: CASSEQGARGYTF.

This chain uses TRBV7-2 with TRBJ1-3; 7 bases line up with TRBD1. CDR1 is SGHTA, CDR2 FQGNSA, per germline. This CDR3 has 15 residues. Trimming cost V 3 bases and J 2 bases; bases outside gene matches: 4. The CDR3 spells CASSLTGYTGNTIYF. Here the CDR3 DNA reads TGTGCCAGCAGCTTGACAGGGTACACTGGAAACACCATATATTTT.

The chain couples TRBV9 to TRBJ2-7, with D maybe TRBD2 (6 bases). CDR1 is SGDLS, CDR2 YYNGEE, per germline. The ends were cut back, 0 bases at V and 3 bases at J, with 13 bases in the middle. The CDR3 runs 15 residues. DNA for the CDR3: TGTGCCAGCAGCGTAGCTGGAGGGGAAGGCTACGAGCAGTACTTC. The encoded protein is CASSVAGGEGYEQYF.

This clone showed up just once. CDR3 region: CASSQDHAGANTGELFF. The CDR3 coding sequence is TGCGCCAGCAGCCAAGATCACGCGGGAGCGAACACCGGGGAGCTGTTTTTT. V and J are TRBV4-1 and TRBJ2-2; 7 bases agree with TRBD2. V shed 0 bases and J 0 bases; nucleotides not matched to a gene: 4. Germline values: CDR1 MGHRA, CDR2 YSYEKL. The CDR3 is 17 amino acids.

The chain joins TRBV10-3 to TRBJ1-5; 8 nucleotides match TRBD1. This CDR3 is built from 14 residues. The junction had 5 bases not matched to a gene; V was cut back by 3 bases and J by 7 bases. Germline loops: CDR1 ENHRY, CDR2 SYGVKD. CDR3 in amino acids: CAISEGQGGQPQHF. CDR3 sequence (DNA): TGTGCCATCAGTGAAGGACAGGGTGGACAGCCCCAGCATTTT.

The chain joins TRBV18 to TRBJ2-5, with D unresolved. The germline V gene encodes CDR1 KGHSH and CDR2 LQKENI. Trimming pared 3 bases from V and 0 bases from J, leaving 5 bases between. The CDR3 totals 13 residues. The CDR3 loop is CASSPSDQETQYF. In DNA form, the CDR3 reads TGTGCCAGCTCACCGTCGGACCAAGAGACCCAGTACTTC.

This chain connects TRBV6-5 to TRBJ1-6, with no clear D. Looked up from germline, CDR1 is MNHEY and CDR2 is SVGAGI. The CDR3 is 16 residues long. V lost 2 bases to trimming and J lost 0 bases, with 8 bases between them. This CDR3 reads CASSYPVSSYNSPLHF. CDR3 nucleotides: TGTGCCAGCAGTTACCCCGTGAGCTCCTATAATTCACCCCTCCACTTT.

This clone turned up a few times. The V call is TRBV7-3, the J call TRBJ2-5; TRBD2 matches at 9 bases. The DNA end lines up better with TRBJ2-7; the J call may be wrong. Looked up from germline, CDR1 is SGHTA and CDR2 is FQGTGA. The CDR3 spans 15 residues. The CDR3 loop reads CASSPSLAGTTEQYF. The CDR3 region has the DNA TGTGCCAGCAGCCCCTCACTAGCGGGTACTACCGAGCAGTACTTC.

The genes are TRBV27 and TRBJ2-1, with a possible D match to TRBD1 (5 bases). The length of the CDR3 is 11 residues. V was clipped by 8 bases and J by 10 bases, with 12 bases between them. CDR1 MNHEY and CDR2 SMNVEV come from the germline V gene (reference sequence). CDR3 nucleotide sequence: TGTGCCAGCTCCTTGGGGCGAGAGCAGTTCTTC. This gives the protein CASSLGREQFF.

The chain uses TRBV5-1 and TRBJ2-5; D might be TRBD1 (5 bases). This CDR3 comprises 15 residues. V lost 0 bases and J 2 bases, leaving 11 bases between the germline ends. The germline V gene encodes CDR1 SGHRS and CDR2 YFSETQ. In DNA, the CDR3 is TGCGCCAGCAGCTTGGCCGACAGCTTTCAAGAGACCCAGTACTTC. This codes for CASSLADSFQETQYF.

The rearrangement uses TRBV6-1 and TRBJ1-6, with 8 bases fitting TRBD1. Germline V gene lookup returns CDR1 MNHNS and CDR2 SASEGT. V trimming: 5 bases; J trimming: 5 bases; junction bases outside the gene matches: 2. This CDR3 is 14 amino acids long. In nucleotides, the CDR3 is TGTGCCAGCAGTATACAGGGGGATAATTCACCCCTCCACTTT. Its translation is CASSIQGDNSPLHF.

The chain couples TRBV28 to TRBJ2-5, with TRBD2 as a possible D gene (6 bases). The CDR3 has 15 residues. V lost 3 bases, J lost 2 bases, and 13 bases lay in between. The germline CDR1 and CDR2 sequences are MDHEN and SYDVKM. The CDR3 DNA sequence: TGTGCCAGCAGTTTTAGTAGCAGCGGGCAAGAGACCCAGTACTTC. Its translation: CASSFSSSGQETQYF.

The chain employs TRBV6-1 and TRBJ2-7; 11 bases map to TRBD1. Germline V gene lookup returns CDR1 MNHNS and CDR2 SASEGT. The CDR3 spans 13 residues. After removal of 6 bases from V and 6 bases from J, the junction contained 4 bases not matched to a gene. CDR3 amino acids: CASRTGQGAEQYF. As DNA, the CDR3 is TGTGCCAGCAGAACTGGACAGGGGGCCGAGCAGTACTTC.

This chain connects TRBV5-1 to TRBJ1-6, with TRBD1 identical over 7 bases. This CDR3 has 15 amino acids. Germline CDR1 reads SGHRS; CDR2 reads YFSETQ. J lost 10 bases, V lost 4 bases, and 11 bases had no gene match. The CDR3 loop reads CASSRENRGGSPLHF. In DNA, the CDR3 is TGCGCCAGCAGCAGAGAAAACAGGGGTGGATCACCCCTCCACTTT.

This chain joins TRBV6-7 and TRBJ2-1; D gene uncertain. TRBV6-7 is recorded as an ORF, its role being uncertain. The CDR3 runs 13 residues. The V end was cut by 0 bases, the J end by 9 bases, with 9 bases between. As DNA, the CDR3 is TGTGCCAGCAGTTACTCGAAATCGGGTGAGCAGTTCTTC. It is translated as CASSYSKSGEQFF.

This clone was seen a single time. The chain links TRBV18 to TRBJ2-1; TRBD1 might be the D (6 bases). The CDR3 covers 15 residues. Germline CDR1 reads KGHSH; CDR2 reads LQKENI. V lost 3 bases and J 6 bases, leaving 15 bases between the germline ends. The CDR3 loop reads CASSPTQGQGNEQFF. DNA for the CDR3: TGTGCCAGCTCACCTACCCAGGGGCAGGGCAATGAGCAGTTCTTC. Full variable domain (missing parts from reference TRBV18 and TRBJ2-1): NAGVMQNPRHLVRRRGQEARLRCSPMKGHSHVYWYRQLPEEGLKFMVYLQKENIIDESGMPKERFSAEFPKEGPSILRIQQVVRGDSAAYFCASSPTQGQGNEQFFGPGTRLTVL.

This clone was observed once. One junction end disagrees with the germline gene, perhaps due to a read error. The CDR3 DNA is TGCGTCAGCAGTGAAAGCGACCCCTACGAGCAGTACTTC. Residues: CVSSESDPYEQYF. This rearrangement joins TRBV10-2 to TRBJ2-7; D not resolved. CDR3 length equals 13 residues. The V gene's germline CDR1 is WSHSY and CDR2 SAAADI.

J is TRBJ2-3 and V is TRBV10-3; the match to TRBD1 covers 9 bases. CDR1 ENHRY and CDR2 SYGVKD come from the germline V gene. V shed 10 bases and J 2 bases; nucleotides not matched to a gene: 4. The CDR3 totals 13 residues. CDR3 DNA sequence: TGTGCCACTGGGACAGGGCCCACAGATACGCAGTATTTT. Translating gives CATGTGPTDTQYF.

The rearrangement joins TRBV4-2 to TRBJ2-5, with 7 bases aligning to TRBD2. The length of the CDR3 is 16 residues. From germline, CDR1 is LGHNA and CDR2 YNFKEQ. Trimming cost V 8 bases and J 5 bases; bases outside gene matches: 17. CDR3 in DNA: TGTGCCAGCGGACCAGTGGTGGAAGCGGGAATGGAGACCCAGTACTTC. Translation: CASGPVVEAGMETQYF.